These 24 T cell receptor beta chains came from one sample sequenced in a study of vaccination and CD4 T cells after COVID-19. Sample treatment: 10-day PBMC culture with coronavirus spike peptide pools or control peptides (ViraFEST assay). No antigen is known for these receptors. Sequencing of the DNA from cultured CD4+ T cells was carried out with the Oncomine TCR Beta short-read assay. TCRdb processed the PCR reads anew with MiXCR; each CDR3 protein has one entry. Seen here are more than 15,000 distinct CDR3 sequences, less than 50% observed once, and the top ten hold 4.5% to 7%. This specimen consisted of CD4+ T cells from blood, cultured in vitro, obtained before SARS-CoV-2 vaccination. The source is a human donor who had recovered from COVID-19.

The gene calls are TRBV19 and TRBJ2-5; D uncertain. CDR3 length: 13 amino acids. Germline V gene lookup returns CDR1 LNHDA and CDR2 SQIVND (reference sequence). V lost 2 bases to trimming and J lost 5 bases, with 9 bases between them. CDR3 sequence reads: CASSINHRETQYF. CDR3 nucleotide sequence: TGTGCCAGTAGTATAAACCACCGGGAGACCCAGTACTTC.

The V call is TRBV7-9, the J call TRBJ1-5; no reliable D call. In germline, CDR1 is SEHNR, CDR2 FQNEAQ (reference sequence). CDR3 length: 12 residues. Trimming cost V 3 bases and J 9 bases, with 9 bases left between them. The DNA of the CDR3 is TGTGCCAGCAGCTTGTACGCAGGGCCCCAGCATTTT. Its protein is CASSLYAGPQHF.

In its sample, this clonotype was seen a few times. V is TRBV11-3 and J is TRBJ2-2; no firm D call. The CDR3 runs 13 residues. V lost 5 bases, J lost 6 bases, and 10 bases lay in between. Germline V gene sequence: CDR1 SGHNT, CDR2 YENEEA. The CDR3 here is CASSRPPAGELFF. Here the CDR3 DNA reads TGTGCCAGCAGCCGGCCCCCGGCCGGGGAGCTGTTTTTT.

The V call is TRBV5-6, the J call TRBJ2-3; D ambiguous. Germline CDR1 is SGHDT and CDR2 is YYEEEE. Trimming took 7 bases from V and 0 from J, leaving 9 bases between them. This CDR3 contains 13 residues. CDR3 DNA: TGTGCCAGCCGGGCGGATAGCACAGATACGCAGTATTTT. It codes for CASRADSTDTQYF.

CDR3: CASSLRTTTDTQYF. The DNA of the CDR3 is TGTGCCAGCAGCTTGAGGACTACCACAGATACGCAGTATTTT. This chain uses TRBV5-4 with TRBJ2-3; D is possibly TRBD2 (6 bases). The length of the CDR3 is 14 residues. With 1 base removed from V and 2 bases from J, the gap between germline ends came to 8 bases. From germline, CDR1 is SGHNT and CDR2 YYREEE (reference sequence).

The rearrangement joins TRBV11-3 to TRBJ1-5, with TRBD1 as a possible D gene (5 bases). V lost 5 bases, J lost 1 base, and 9 bases lay in between. The germline V gene has CDR1 SGHNT and CDR2 YENEEA. The CDR3 extends over 14 amino acids. The CDR3 nucleotides are TGTGCCAGCAGCGGCCCAGGGAGCAATCAGCCCCAGCATTTT. It encodes CASSGPGSNQPQHF.

This clonotype was counted only a few times. V gene TRBV6-2 or TRBV6-3 combines with J gene TRBJ1-5; D not resolved. The length of the CDR3 is 14 residues. Germline V gene lookup returns CDR1 MNHEY and CDR2 SVGEGT. V was shortened by 0 bases and J by 2 bases, with 5 bases between the two germline ends. CDR3: CASSYSWGNQPQHF. The CDR3 DNA reads TGTGCCAGCAGTTACTCTTGGGGCAATCAGCCCCAGCATTTT.

The chain combines TRBV6-1 with TRBJ1-5; a possible D gene is TRBD1 (6 bases). Trimming left V 6 bases short and J 7 bases short, with 10 bases between. Germline loops: CDR1 MNHNS, CDR2 SASEGT. This CDR3 spans 12 amino acids. CDR3 residues: CASRGGDQPQHF. CDR3 in DNA: TGTGCCAGCAGAGGGGGAGACCAGCCCCAGCATTTT.

The sample holds a few counts of this clonotype. V gene TRBV7-9 combines with J gene TRBJ1-1, with D perhaps matching TRBD1 (5 bases). The CDR3 contains 14 residues. Germline assignment: CDR1 SEHNR and CDR2 FQNEAQ (reference sequence). The germline V and J ends were trimmed by 8 bases and 1 base, with 14 bases remaining between them. CDR3 region: CASLGDAENTEAFF. The DNA for the CDR3 is TGTGCCAGCCTAGGGGACGCCGAGAACACTGAAGCTTTCTTT.

This CDR3 is CASSSDGQSGNTIYF. The CDR3 DNA is TGTGCCAGCAGCTCAGATGGACAGTCTGGAAACACCATATATTTT. J is TRBJ1-3 and V is TRBV7-9; a weak D match, TRBD1 (6 bases). CDR3 length: 15 amino acids. The germline gives CDR1 SEHNR, CDR2 FQNEAQ (reference sequence). V lost 4 bases and J lost 1, with 11 bases in between.

The V gene is TRBV15, the J gene TRBJ1-5, with a possible D match to TRBD1 (5 bases). The CDR3 is 14 amino acids. Trimming stripped 3 bases from V and 3 bases from J, with 9 bases between. CDR1 and CDR2 (germline): LNHNV, YYDKDF (reference sequence). The DNA of the CDR3 is TGTGCCACCAGCAGGGACACCTCCAATCAGCCCCAGCATTTT. Its translation is CATSRDTSNQPQHF.

The chain couples TRBV20-1 to TRBJ2-5, with 12 bases fitting TRBD2. The CDR3 has 15 residues. Germline values: CDR1 DFQATT, CDR2 SNEGSKA (reference sequence). The junction had 7 bases not matched to a gene; V was cut back by 5 bases and J by 3 bases. This CDR3 reads CSALRTSGVKETQYF. CDR3 coding DNA: TGCAGTGCTCTTAGGACTAGCGGGGTTAAAGAGACCCAGTACTTC.

This clonotype was detected a few times. This chain links TRBV6-1 with TRBJ1-1; a weak D match, TRBD1 (6 bases). CDR1 and CDR2 from the germline V gene are MNHNS and SASEGT. CDR3 length: 14 residues. Between the trimmed V and J ends, which lost 5 bases and 1 base, there was a span of 11 bases. CDR3 DNA: TGTGCCAGCAGTCCCTCGGACAGGAACACTGAAGCTTTCTTT. It specifies CASSPSDRNTEAFF.

The chain links TRBV27 to TRBJ2-3; 9 positions match TRBD1. CDR3 length equals 16 residues. Germline trimming cut 3 bases from V and 3 bases from J; bases unmatched to any gene: 7. Germline CDR1 reads MNHEY; CDR2 reads SMNVEV (reference sequence). CDR3: CASSLRTGAATDTQYF. The CDR3 DNA reads TGTGCCAGCAGTTTGCGGACAGGGGCGGCGACAGATACGCAGTATTTT.

The chain has TRBV4-2 and TRBJ2-1; 9 nucleotides align to TRBD1. The V segment lost 1 base and the J segment 2 bases; nucleotides outside the gene matches: 6. The CDR3 extends over 17 amino acids. Germline-derived CDR1 and CDR2 are LGHNA and YNFKEQ. The CDR3 sequence: CASSQARTGAAYNEQFF. The CDR3 DNA sequence: TGTGCCAGCAGCCAAGCAAGGACAGGGGCGGCCTACAATGAGCAGTTCTTC.

This clonotype was detected only a few times. J is TRBJ1-5 and V is TRBV5-1; no definite D call. The V end lost 4 bases, the J end lost 6 bases, and 11 bases lay between the germline ends. The CDR3 covers 13 residues. Germline V gene lookup returns CDR1 SGHRS and CDR2 YFSETQ. In DNA form, the CDR3 reads TGCGCCAGCAGCCTGCGACCAAGTCAGCCCCAGCATTTT. Protein product: CASSLRPSQPQHF.

This clonotype was detected only a few times. The chain is built from TRBV20-1 and TRBJ2-3; 11 bases agree with TRBD2. Germline CDR1 DFQATT, CDR2 SNEGSKA (reference sequence). The CDR3 runs 15 residues. V trimming: 3 bases; J trimming: 4 bases; junction bases outside the gene matches: 6. The CDR3 DNA sequence: TGCAGTGCTAGTATCCTAGCGGGGGGCCCAGATACGCAGTATTTT. It encodes CSASILAGGPDTQYF.

This chain uses TRBV11-2 with TRBJ2-1, with D uncertain. The CDR3 has 13 residues. Germline values: CDR1 SGHAT, CDR2 FQNNGV. Trimming removed 4 bases from V and 10 bases from J, with 14 bases in between. The CDR3: CASSSLKVGEQFF. The CDR3 nucleotides are TGTGCCAGCAGCTCTCTCAAGGTCGGCGAGCAGTTCTTC.

The rearrangement joins TRBV7-9 to TRBJ1-1; D gene uncertain. The CDR3 contains 14 residues. V gave up 4 bases and J gave up 0 bases, with 9 bases separating them. Germline lookup yields CDR1 SEHNR and CDR2 FQNEAQ (reference sequence). The CDR3 DNA is TGTGCCAGCAGCTCCAGAGACTTGAACACTGAAGCTTTCTTT. Its translation is CASSSRDLNTEAFF.

This chain links TRBV7-2 with TRBJ2-3, with TRBD2 matching over 10 bases. CDR1 is SGHTA and CDR2 is FQGNSA in the germline V gene. With V trimmed by 2 bases and J by 4 bases, 3 bases remained unmatched. The length of the CDR3 is 15 residues. CDR3 DNA sequence: TGTGCCAGCAGCTTAAGTAGCGGGGGGTCAGATACGCAGTATTTT. It yields the protein CASSLSSGGSDTQYF.

This chain joins TRBV12-3 or TRBV12-4 and TRBJ1-1; no clear D gene. The CDR3 has 14 amino acids. Trimming stripped 3 bases from V and 2 bases from J, with 10 bases between. The CDR3: CASSLAHDNTEAFF. The CDR3, as DNA: TGTGCCAGCAGTTTGGCACACGATAACACTGAAGCTTTCTTT.

This clonotype came up a few times. The chain has TRBV5-1 and TRBJ1-2, with a possible D match to TRBD1 (5 bases). The CDR3 sequence is 13 residues long. The germline V and J ends were trimmed by 0 bases and 6 bases, with 9 bases remaining between them. Looked up from germline, CDR1 is SGHRS and CDR2 is YFSETQ. CDR3 sequence (DNA): TGCGCCAGCAGCTTGGAGGCGGGGGATGGCTACACCTTC. Its translation is CASSLEAGDGYTF.

This clonotype was seen just once. The V and J genes are TRBV2 and TRBJ1-6; D is unclear. Trimming took 0 bases from V and 7 from J, leaving 4 bases between them. CDR1 and CDR2 (germline): SNHLY, FYNNEI. The CDR3 runs to 13 residues. CDR3 nucleotides: TGTGCCAGCAGTGAAGCAAAGAATTCACCCCTCCACTTT. Its protein product is CASSEAKNSPLHF.

The sample holds a few counts of this clonotype. The chain recombines TRBV29-1 with TRBJ1-2; weak D call: TRBD1 (6 bases). The CDR3 is made up of 11 amino acids. In germline, CDR1 is SQVTM, CDR2 ANQGSEA. The ends were cut back, 6 bases at V and 4 bases at J, with 9 bases in the middle. CDR3 protein: CSVDRPYGYTF. The CDR3 region has the DNA TGCAGCGTGGACAGACCCTATGGCTACACCTTC.